This T cell receptor (delta chain) was observed in a study of human gamma delta and Vdelta1 T cells. In this sample, this clone turned up a few times. It is likely a read error: a sequence one base away is far more abundant. The same CDR3 is also encoded by other DNA sequences in this sample. This CDR3 has 23 residues. In germline, CDR1 is TSWWSYY, CDR2 QGS. J was trimmed by 2 bases and V by 3 bases; bases with no gene match: 26. With CATT, TCRdb re-called clones from the PCR reads. The sample contains under 750 delta-chain clones, just under 8.5% of which appear only once. Sample: differentiated CD27- Vdelta1 gamma-delta T cells from blood. The receptor comes from a human donor in good health. The chain combines TRDV1 with TRDJ1, with TRDD3 identical over 11 bases. The CDR3 bases are TGTGCTCTTGGGGACGCTGGTCATCCTACCGTTGGGGGATACGCCGTTGTGACCGATAAACTCATCTTT. Protein: CALGDAGHPTVGGYAVVTDKLIF.